Listed below are T cell receptor beta chains from one sample, sequenced in a study of T cells in Graves' hyperthyroidism and ophthalmopathy. One entry per CDR3 protein results from TCRdb running MiXCR on the multiplex PCR reads. The profile shows 600,000 to 700,000 distinct CDR3 sequences, roughly 46% of them singletons. Material: peripheral blood or thyroid tissue (not recorded which). The receptors come from an adult man with Graves' disease, either hyperthyroidism or ophthalmopathy (not recorded which). CDR3s include the opening cysteine and the closing phenylalanine or tryptophan. The D gene is left open where the match is weak. Size values are once, few and many counts, or a class for expanded clones, and some rows have none.

v_gene: TRBV19; abundance: few; d_gene: TRBD1; j_gene: TRBJ2-5; CDR3nt: TGTGCCAGTAGTCTGCGGACAGGGCAGGAGACCCAGTACTTC; CDR3aa: CASSLRTGQETQYF
v_gene: TRBV29-1; abundance: .; d_gene: .; j_gene: TRBJ1-6; CDR3nt: TGCAGCGTTGTGACAGGTAGTCCACCCCTCCACTTT; CDR3aa: CSVVTGSPPLHF
v_gene: TRBV5-5; abundance: few; d_gene: TRBD2; j_gene: TRBJ2-7; CDR3nt: TGTGCCAGCAGCCCTCTAGCGGGGTCCTACGAGCAGTACTTC; CDR3aa: CASSPLAGSYEQYF
v_gene: TRBV29-1; abundance: .; d_gene: .; j_gene: TRBJ1-2; CDR3nt: TGCAGCGTTATTAGTGGGGGCAGTGCTGGCTACACCTTC; CDR3aa: CSVISGGSAGYTF
v_gene: TRBV5-1; abundance: .; d_gene: .; j_gene: TRBJ2-5; CDR3nt: TGCGCCAGCAGCTTGTCAGCCAGCGGGCAGGGGCAAGAGACCCAGTACTTC; CDR3aa: CASSLSASGQGQETQYF
v_gene: TRBV2; abundance: few; d_gene: TRBD1; j_gene: TRBJ1-2; CDR3nt: TGTGCTAGTGGTTTGCCCCTGACAGGGGGCGCATCGGGCTACACCTTC; CDR3aa: CASGLPLTGGASGYTF
v_gene: TRBV4-1; abundance: many; d_gene: TRBD1; j_gene: TRBJ1-5; CDR3nt: TGTGCCAGTAGCCAACAGGGGAATCAGCCCCAGCATTTT; CDR3aa: CASSQQGNQPQHF
v_gene: TRBV20-1; abundance: .; d_gene: .; j_gene: TRBJ2-2; CDR3nt: TGCAGTGCTAGTAAGCCAAACACCGGGGAGCTGTTTTTT; CDR3aa: CSASKPNTGELFF
v_gene: TRBV11-3; abundance: few; d_gene: .; j_gene: TRBJ2-2; CDR3nt: TGTGCCAGCAGTTTAGGGGGGAGGGCCCGAACCGGGGAGCTGTTTTTT; CDR3aa: CASSLGGRARTGELFF
v_gene: TRBV25-1; abundance: .; d_gene: TRBD2; j_gene: TRBJ2-5; CDR3nt: TGTGCCAGCAGTGCCGAGGGGAGCGGGAGGGGCACGGTAGAGACCCAGTACTTC; CDR3aa: CASSAEGSGRGTVETQYF
v_gene: TRBV2; abundance: .; d_gene: .; j_gene: TRBJ1-6; CDR3nt: TGTGCCAGCTCTACCGGGAGGAGCTCACCCCTCCACTTT; CDR3aa: CASSTGRSSPLHF
v_gene: TRBV7-9; abundance: few; d_gene: .; j_gene: TRBJ1-2; CDR3nt: TGTGCCAGCAGCTTTGGGGTTGTGGGTGACGGCTACACCTTC; CDR3aa: CASSFGVVGDGYTF
v_gene: TRBV7-6; abundance: .; d_gene: TRBD1; j_gene: TRBJ2-5; CDR3nt: TGTGCCAGCAGCTTGGATGGGACAGGGCGCCAAGAGACCCAGTACTTC; CDR3aa: CASSLDGTGRQETQYF